This is a list of T cell receptor beta chains from one sample in a study of blood T cell repertoires in COVID-19. Using immunoSEQ multiplex PCR, the repertoire was profiled, and TCRdb retains in-frame clones only, with some absent. The profile shows some 290,000 clones, around nine tenths of them singletons. The sequenced sample consisted of peripheral blood. These receptors were collected from a woman aged 25 to 39 with COVID-19, enrolled during active disease. Each CDR3 is given with its conserved first and last residue. A D gene is named only where the DNA matches it firmly. Size tells how often a clone was seen (once, few, many) or the class of an expanded clone, and some rows leave it out.

D	J	size	V	DNA	CDR3
-	TRBJ1-6	-	TRBV3-1/TRBV3-2	TGTGCCAGCAGCCAAGATTCCGGGGGGACCCGGAGAACCCTCCACTTT	CASSQDSGGTRRTLHF
-	TRBJ1-3	-	TRBV2	TGTGCCAGCAGTTGGGCCGGACAAACTGGAAACACCATATATTTT	CASSWAGQTGNTIYF
-	TRBJ1-3	-	TRBV4-1	TGCGCCAGCAGCCAAGCGCACCTGAGCTCTGGAAACACCATATATTTT	CASSQAHLSSGNTIYF
-	TRBJ1-2	few	TRBV19	TGTGCCAGTAACCTAAACCCCTTGCGAGACTATGGCTACACCTTC	CASNLNPLRDYGYTF
-	TRBJ1-1	-	TRBV5-1	TGCGCCAGCAGCATGTTACGGGGGGCGTACACTGAAGCTTTCTTT	CASSMLRGAYTEAFF
-	TRBJ1-4	-	TRBV6-5	TGTGCCAGCAGTTACGGCCAAGTTGCAACTAATGAAAAACTGTTTTTT	CASSYGQVATNEKLFF
TRBD2	TRBJ2-7	-	TRBV27	TGTGCCAGCATGGGGGGGGCCTACGAGCAGTACTTC	CASMGGAYEQYF
-	TRBJ1-1	-	TRBV30	TGTGCCTGGAGACGGGAGGGGCAAACTGAAGCTTTCTTT	CAWRREGQTEAFF
-	TRBJ1-2	few	TRBV28	TGTGCCAGTTGGGGCCAGCACTATGGCTACACCTTC	CASWGQHYGYTF
-	TRBJ1-1	-	TRBV6-2/TRBV6-3	TGTGCCAGCAACCCTGGGGTGGGAGCTGAAGCTTTCTTT	CASNPGVGAEAFF
-	TRBJ2-3	once	TRBV5-1	TGCGCCAGCAGCTTCCAGCAGGAGGCAGATACGCAGTATTTT	CASSFQQEADTQYF
-	TRBJ2-1	-	TRBV3-1/TRBV3-2	TGTGCCAGCAGCCAAGTTAAGGGGGTTTACAATGAGCAGTTCTTC	CASSQVKGVYNEQFF
TRBD2	TRBJ2-3	-	TRBV9	TGTGCCAGCAGCGCTATAGCGGGGGGCACAGATACGCAGTATTTT	CASSAIAGGTDTQYF
-	TRBJ2-1	-	TRBV23-1	TGCGCCAGCAGTCAATCCGGCGCGGATGAGCAGTTCTTC	CASSQSGADEQFF
TRBD1	TRBJ2-5	-	TRBV25-1	TGTGCCAGCAGTGAATGGGACAGTCAAGAGACCCAGTACTTC	CASSEWDSQETQYF
TRBD2	TRBJ2-5	once	TRBV4-1	TGCGCCAGCAGCCAAGAAACTAGCGGGGGGGCCCAAGAGACCCAGTACTTC	CASSQETSGGAQETQYF
-	TRBJ2-3	-	TRBV24-1	TGTGCCACCAACAAAGGGGGGGCAGATACGCAGTATTTT	CATNKGGADTQYF
-	TRBJ2-1	-	TRBV5-1	TGCGCCAGCAGCTTGGGACTAGAGGATGAGCAGTTCTTC	CASSLGLEDEQFF
-	TRBJ2-1	-	TRBV7-8	TGTGCCAGCAGCCTGTCTCACAATGAGCAGTTCTTC	CASSLSHNEQFF
-	TRBJ2-5	-	TRBV19	TGTGCCAGTAGACCTAACCCAAACCAAGAGACCCAGTACTTC	CASRPNPNQETQYF
-	TRBJ1-1	-	TRBV10-2	TGCGCCAGCAAGGGGGGGGCGTTTGGTGCGAACACTGAAGCTTTCTTT	CASKGGAFGANTEAFF
TRBD2	TRBJ2-3	few	TRBV25-1	TGTGCCAGCAGCCCGCTAGCGGGGGTCTCAGATACGCAGTATTTT	CASSPLAGVSDTQYF
-	TRBJ1-5	-	TRBV28	TGTGCCAGCAGTTTGAGGGGGTGGAATCAGCCCCAGCATTTT	CASSLRGWNQPQHF
-	TRBJ2-1	-	TRBV7-8	TGTGCCAGCAGCTTAGGAATCGGTGAGCAGTTCTTC	CASSLGIGEQFF
TRBD1	TRBJ1-5	-	TRBV15	TGTGCCACCAGCAGACAACTCGGGACAGGCCCTAATCAGCCCCAGCATTTT	CATSRQLGTGPNQPQHF
-	TRBJ2-5	-	TRBV4-2	TGTGCCAGCAGCCAAGATAGTGGACTTGGATCCGAGACCCAGTACTTC	CASSQDSGLGSETQYF
TRBD2	TRBJ2-1	-	TRBV9	TGTGCCAGCAGCCCCCGACTAGCGGGGGTCTACAATGAGCAGTTCTTC	CASSPRLAGVYNEQFF
-	TRBJ1-1	once	TRBV6-5	TGTGCCAGCAATCAACAGGGCGTTACTGAAGCTTTCTTT	CASNQQGVTEAFF
-	TRBJ2-1	-	TRBV7-8	TGTGCCAGCAGCTTATTATCCAATGAGCAGTTCTTC	CASSLLSNEQFF
-	TRBJ1-2	-	TRBV19	TGTGCCAGTACATCGCCAGGGATAGTGGCCGGCTACACCTTC	CASTSPGIVAGYTF
-	TRBJ1-6	-	TRBV3-1/TRBV3-2	TGTGCCAGCAGCCAATTGGTCCCGGATTCACCCCTCCACTTT	CASSQLVPDSPLHF
-	TRBJ1-1	-	TRBV6-5	TGTGCCAGCAGTTACTCGCCAGGGTCTACTGAAGCTTTCTTT	CASSYSPGSTEAFF
TRBD2	TRBJ2-3	-	TRBV19	TGTGCCAGTAGTACCGGACTAGCGCATACCACAGATACGCAGTATTTT	CASSTGLAHTTDTQYF
-	TRBJ1-4	-	TRBV5-4	TGTGCCACCGGGGGGCAGGGTGCTGAAAAACTGTTTTTT	CATGGQGAEKLFF
TRBD1	TRBJ2-1	-	TRBV28	TGTGCCAGCAGAACATATCTTTATTCGACAGGGGGCAATGAGCAGTTCTTC	CASRTYLYSTGGNEQFF
TRBD1	TRBJ2-7	-	TRBV6-5	TGTGCCAGCAGCCCCCCCAGGACAGGAAACTACGAGCAGTACTTC	CASSPPRTGNYEQYF
-	TRBJ1-6	-	TRBV23-1	TGCGCCAGCAGTCAATCTTTCCGGGACTCGGATTCACCCCTCCACTTT	CASSQSFRDSDSPLHF
-	TRBJ2-6	-	TRBV3-1/TRBV3-2	TGTGCCAGCAGCCAAGGAGGTGGGGCCAACGTCCTGACTTTC	CASSQGGGANVLTF
-	TRBJ1-2	-	TRBV6-5	TGTGCCAGCAGTACTATACAGGTTGCGGACTATGGCTACACCTTC	CASSTIQVADYGYTF
-	TRBJ1-2	-	TRBV9	TGTGCCAGCAGCCCAGAACAGGGACGGTATGGCTACACCTTC	CASSPEQGRYGYTF
TRBD1	TRBJ1-2	-	TRBV28	TGTGCCAGCAGTTTATCGGACAGGCCCTACTATGGCTACACCTTC	CASSLSDRPYYGYTF
-	TRBJ1-2	-	TRBV7-9	TGTGCCAGCAGCTTAGGTGGTCGAGCTAACTATGGCTACACCTTC	CASSLGGRANYGYTF
TRBD1	TRBJ2-5	-	TRBV7-9	TGTGCCAGCAGCTTAGTCACAGGGGTTGGAGAGACCCAGTACTTC	CASSLVTGVGETQYF
TRBD2	TRBJ2-2	-	TRBV5-4	TGTGCCAGCAGCTTCCCGGGACTAGCGGGGGGGGGCACCGGGGAGCTGTTTTTT	CASSFPGLAGGGTGELFF
-	TRBJ2-7	-	TRBV11-2	TGTGCCAGCAGCTCCTCTTGGGGCAGCGAGCAGTACTTC	CASSSSWGSEQYF
-	TRBJ1-2	-	TRBV21-1	TGTGCCAGCAGCAAAGGGATCCCCATTTACAGGGGGCTCTATGGCTACACCTTC	CASSKGIPIYRGLYGYTF
TRBD1	TRBJ2-7	-	TRBV5-5	TGTGCCAGCAGCTTAGGGACAGGGAAGTACGAGCAGTACTTC	CASSLGTGKYEQYF
TRBD2	TRBJ2-7	-	TRBV5-4	TGTGCCAGCAGCCTATGGGGGGGGTCCGCCGAGCAGTACTTC	CASSLWGGSAEQYF
-	TRBJ2-5	once	TRBV6-4	TGTGCCAGCAGTGGCTTTCTCTCTCAGGGGATTAGGCAAGAGACCCAGTACTTC	CASSGFLSQGIRQETQYF
-	TRBJ1-2	-	TRBV19	TGTGCCACCGAGAGACAAGGAACGCTCTACACCTTC	CATERQGTLYTF
TRBD1	TRBJ1-2	-	TRBV5-6	TGTGCCAGCAGCCCGGGACAGTTGGATGGCTACACCTTC	CASSPGQLDGYTF
TRBD1	TRBJ2-1	-	TRBV18	TGTGCCAGCTCACCATTGACAGGGTTTGTCAATGAGCAGTTCTTC	CASSPLTGFVNEQFF
-	TRBJ1-1	-	TRBV29-1	TGCAGCGTTGATCCGGGAGGCCCAGAAGCTTTCTTT	CSVDPGGPEAFF
TRBD1	TRBJ1-2	-	TRBV29-1	TGCAGCGTTTGGGACAGGGTCATCTATGGCTACACCTTC	CSVWDRVIYGYTF
-	TRBJ2-7	-	TRBV7-2	TGTGCCAGCAGCTTCACGCACTCCTCCTACGAGCAGTACTTC	CASSFTHSSYEQYF
TRBD2	TRBJ2-5	-	TRBV5-1	TGCGCCAGCAGCTTGGGGGGGACTAGATATAAGACCCAGTACTTC	CASSLGGTRYKTQYF
TRBD2	TRBJ2-1	-	TRBV19	TGTGCCAGTAGTCTACGACTAGCGGGGGGTGACAATGAGCAGTTCTTC	CASSLRLAGGDNEQFF
-	TRBJ1-2	-	TRBV15	TGTGCCACCAGCAGTCGAAAAGGGGCCCGAGATGGCTACACCTTC	CATSSRKGARDGYTF